Reported below is one TCR beta chain. Every patient had bone marrow sampled while the disease was active. This entry belongs to a study of read filtering for tumor transcriptome and immune sequencing. As for the study in general: Transcriptome libraries were built from DNase-treated RNA.

From 300 to 450 ng of RNA, a library with molecular barcoded alpha/delta and beta/gamma adaptors was made. TCRdb called the reads again in MiXCR, with one record for every CDR3 protein. The repertoire has around 29,000 distinct CDR3 sequences, about an eighth of them found once; the top ten carry roughly 44%. V shed 9 bases and J 8 bases; nucleotides not matched to a gene: 7. CDR3 length: 12 amino acids. The clonotype was recovered from a donor aged 40 or older with multiple myeloma. The chain has TRBV23-1 and TRBJ2-1; 7 nucleotides agree with TRBD1. TRBV23-1 is annotated as an ORF whose role is uncertain. The sample consisted of a population of CD138-negative cells sorted from bone marrow. The CDR3 DNA sequence: TGCGCCAGAGGGGCAGGGGGTGATGAGCAGTTCTTC. This sequence encodes CARGAGGDEQFF.